This T cell receptor beta chain derives from a study of blood T cell repertoires in COVID-19. TCRdb's copy holds only in-frame clones and misses some; the assay was immunoSEQ multiplex PCR. The sample has roughly 270,000 clones; approximately 80% are singletons. Germline V CDR1 and CDR2: KGHSH, LQKENI. V gave up 3 bases and J gave up 2 bases, with 11 bases separating them. There are 15 residues in the CDR3. Up to 2 weeks before entering the study, exposed participants had met a COVID-19 case. The receptor was derived from a man between 35 and 55 years old who had been exposed to COVID-19. The material sequenced was PBMCs or T cells enriched from blood (not recorded which). V is TRBV18 and J is TRBJ1-5; no definite D call. The CDR3 sequence is CASSPRWEGNQPQHF. The CDR3 DNA sequence: TGTGCCAGCTCACCGCGGTGGGAGGGCAATCAGCCCCAGCATTTT.